This TCR beta chain was recorded in a study of T cells expressing NK-cell markers (dated by TCRdb to 2018 to 2020). About the investigation overall: Under ten donors provided sorted CD3+CD56+NKG2C+, CD3+CD56+NKG2C- and CD3+CD56-NKG2C+ T-cell subsets, whose TCR beta-chain repertoires were profiled. Most of the eight sequenced donors were HCMV-seropositive and one was HCMV-seronegative. All eight donors whose samples were sequenced were randomly selected healthy volunteers, three of them men and five women. Sequencing of the libraries produced 2 x 150 bp reads on Illumina HiSeq 2000/2500, MiSeq or NextSeq.

To determine HCMV serostatus, a commercial ELISA kit was used to detect HCMV-specific IgG in serum. Ficoll density gradient centrifugation was used to isolate peripheral blood mononuclear cells from blood. Of note for this clonotype: It has no known antigen specificity.

The paper as a whole reports these results and caveats: Whether the expanded NKG2C-expressing T cell clones were specific for HCMV antigens remained unclear. Those dominant clonotypes were again the most abundant among CD3+CD56-NKG2C+ cells in a few donors, at about 25-60.1%. In roughly six donors, the dominant CD3+CD56+NKG2C+ clonotypes ranked among the top 10 CD8+ clonotypes, making up roughly 1.0-8% of CD8+ T cells.

Sequencing relied on an Illumina HiSeq 2000. TCR beta cDNA libraries were made by 5'RACE template switching that added a universal primer site and unique molecular identifiers. cDNA synthesis was primed from the TCR beta constant segment, followed by two successive PCR amplification steps. Per the source publication's procedure: MIGEC was used to demultiplex reads and group reads by UMI, and MiTCR was used to assemble and quantify clonotypes. To remove erroneous sequences, TCR cDNA sequences were retained only when supported by two or more reads. Downstream repertoire analysis used the tcR package, and clonotypes were matched across fractions by CDR3 nucleotide sequence plus V segment. VDJmatch was used to annotate antigen specificity against VDJdb, with one amino acid substitution in CDR3 allowed. The reads underwent TCRdb reprocessing, giving one record for each CDR3 protein sequence and no DNA. TCRdb's processing, not the authors', yielded these V and J calls. The table kept for this sample lists 250,000 to 300,000 distinct CDR3 sequences. Together, the top ten hold about 0.39% of the sample.

The TCR comes from a man younger than 35 in good health. Donor details come from another sample of the same person, matched by shared clones. The source material was blood T cells: a sorted CD56 or NKG2C T cell subset, CD4+ or CD8+ T cells, or bulk PBMC T cells (not recorded which).

The CDR3 sequence is CASSPGGRGSAFF. This chain is built from TRBV5-1 and TRBJ1-1; TCRdb's D gene call, TRBD1, goes unchecked for lack of DNA. The CDR3 starts with the cysteine, ends with the phenylalanine, and has 13 residues. Nucleotide data are not available. CDR1 SGHRS and CDR2 YFSETQ are derived from the germline V gene.